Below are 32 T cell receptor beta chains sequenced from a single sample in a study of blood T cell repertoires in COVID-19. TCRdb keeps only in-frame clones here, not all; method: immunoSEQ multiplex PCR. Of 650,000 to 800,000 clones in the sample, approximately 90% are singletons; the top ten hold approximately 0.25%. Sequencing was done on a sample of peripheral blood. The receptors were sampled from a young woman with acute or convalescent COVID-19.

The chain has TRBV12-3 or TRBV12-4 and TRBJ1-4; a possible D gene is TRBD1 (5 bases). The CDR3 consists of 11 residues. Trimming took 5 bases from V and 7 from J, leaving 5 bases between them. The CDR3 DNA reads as TGTGCCAGCAGTGGGGCTGAAAAACTGTTTTTT. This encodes CASSGAEKLFF.

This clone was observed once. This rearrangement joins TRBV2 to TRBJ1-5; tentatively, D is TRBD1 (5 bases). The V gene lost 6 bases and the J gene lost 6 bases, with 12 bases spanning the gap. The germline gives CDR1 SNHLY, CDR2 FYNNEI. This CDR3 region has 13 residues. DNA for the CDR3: TGTGCCAGCAGGGGGCTGGGGGGTCAGCCCCAGCATTTT. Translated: CASRGLGGQPQHF.

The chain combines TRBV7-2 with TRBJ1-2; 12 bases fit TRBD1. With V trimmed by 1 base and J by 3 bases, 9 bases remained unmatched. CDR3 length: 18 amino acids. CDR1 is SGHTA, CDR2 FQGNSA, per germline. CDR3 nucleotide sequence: TGTGCCAGCAGCTTAGAGGGACAGGGGGCCAGGGGGGACTATGGCTACACCTTC. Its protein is CASSLEGQGARGDYGYTF. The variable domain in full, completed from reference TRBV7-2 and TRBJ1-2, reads GAGVSQSPSNKVTEKGKDVELRCDPISGHTALYWYRQSLGQGLEFLIYFQGNSAPDKSGLPSDRFSAERTGGSVSTLTIQRTQQEDSAVYLCASSLEGQGARGDYGYTFGSGTRLTVV.

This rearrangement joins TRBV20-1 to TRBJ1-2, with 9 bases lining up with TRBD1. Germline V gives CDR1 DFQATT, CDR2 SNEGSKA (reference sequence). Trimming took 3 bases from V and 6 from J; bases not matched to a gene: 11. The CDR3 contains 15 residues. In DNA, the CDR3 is TGCAGTGCTAGTGCCGGGACAGGGAAAATCGATGGCTACACCTTC. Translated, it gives CSASAGTGKIDGYTF.

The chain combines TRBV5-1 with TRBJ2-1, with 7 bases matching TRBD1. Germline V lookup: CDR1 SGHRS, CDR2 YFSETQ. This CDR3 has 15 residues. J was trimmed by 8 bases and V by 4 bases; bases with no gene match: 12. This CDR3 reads CASSPGQVDSDEQFF. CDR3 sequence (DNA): TGCGCCAGCAGCCCAGGACAGGTTGATTCGGATGAGCAGTTCTTC.

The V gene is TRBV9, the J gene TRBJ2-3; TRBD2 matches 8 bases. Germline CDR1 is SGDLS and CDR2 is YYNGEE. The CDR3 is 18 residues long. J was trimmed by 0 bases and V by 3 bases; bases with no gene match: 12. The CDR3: CASSAPPWTSTSTDTQYF. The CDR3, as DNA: TGTGCCAGCAGCGCACCCCCCTGGACTAGCACTAGCACAGATACGCAGTATTTT.

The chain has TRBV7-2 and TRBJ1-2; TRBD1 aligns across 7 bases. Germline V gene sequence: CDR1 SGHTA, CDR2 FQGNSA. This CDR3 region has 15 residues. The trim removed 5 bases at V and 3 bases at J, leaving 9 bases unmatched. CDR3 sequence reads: CASSPAFGTDYGYTF. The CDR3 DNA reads TGTGCCAGCAGCCCCGCTTTCGGGACAGACTATGGCTACACCTTC. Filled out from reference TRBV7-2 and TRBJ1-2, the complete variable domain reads GAGVSQSPSNKVTEKGKDVELRCDPISGHTALYWYRQSLGQGLEFLIYFQGNSAPDKSGLPSDRFSAERTGGSVSTLTIQRTQQEDSAVYLCASSPAFGTDYGYTFGSGTRLTVV.

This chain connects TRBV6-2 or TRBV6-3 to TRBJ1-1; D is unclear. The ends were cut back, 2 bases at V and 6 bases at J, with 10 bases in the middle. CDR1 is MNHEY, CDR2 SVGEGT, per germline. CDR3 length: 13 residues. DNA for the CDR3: TGTGCCAGCAGTTACGTTCTTCGCGCTGAAGCTTTCTTT. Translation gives CASSYVLRAEAFF.

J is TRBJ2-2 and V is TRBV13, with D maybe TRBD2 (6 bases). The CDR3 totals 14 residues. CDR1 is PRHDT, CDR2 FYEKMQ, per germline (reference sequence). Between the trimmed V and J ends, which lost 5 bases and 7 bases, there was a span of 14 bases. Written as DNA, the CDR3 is TGTGCCAGCAGCCGCGGGGTTCTAGGCGGGGAGCTGTTTTTT. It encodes CASSRGVLGGELFF.

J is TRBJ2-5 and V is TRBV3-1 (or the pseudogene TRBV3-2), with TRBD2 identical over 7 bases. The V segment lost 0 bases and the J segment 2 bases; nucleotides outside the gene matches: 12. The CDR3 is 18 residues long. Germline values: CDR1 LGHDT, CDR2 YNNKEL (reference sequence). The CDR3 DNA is TGTGCCAGCAGCCAAGATCGGGGAGGGGAGCGGGATCAAGAGACCCAGTACTTC. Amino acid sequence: CASSQDRGGERDQETQYF.

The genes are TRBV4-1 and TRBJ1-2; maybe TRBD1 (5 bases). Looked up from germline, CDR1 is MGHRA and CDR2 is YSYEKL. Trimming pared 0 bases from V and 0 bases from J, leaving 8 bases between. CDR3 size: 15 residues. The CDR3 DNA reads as TGCGCCAGCAGCCAAGAGAGGACACCTAACTATGGCTACACCTTC. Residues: CASSQERTPNYGYTF.

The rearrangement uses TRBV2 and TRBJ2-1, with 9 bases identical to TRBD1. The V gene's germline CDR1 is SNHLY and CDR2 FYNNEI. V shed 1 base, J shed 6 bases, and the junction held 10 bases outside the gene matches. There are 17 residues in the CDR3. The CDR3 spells CASSEVEQGAGFNEQFF. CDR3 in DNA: TGTGCCAGCAGTGAAGTGGAACAGGGGGCAGGTTTCAATGAGCAGTTCTTC.

CDR3 residues: CASSKGFPGGYTF. The CDR3 DNA reads as TGTGCCAGTAGTAAGGGCTTCCCGGGGGGCTACACCTTC. The genes are TRBV19 and TRBJ1-2; D is unresolved. Trimming removed 4 bases at V and 8 bases at J, with 14 bases between. The CDR3 is made up of 13 amino acids. Germline V CDR1 and CDR2: LNHDA, SQIVND (reference sequence).

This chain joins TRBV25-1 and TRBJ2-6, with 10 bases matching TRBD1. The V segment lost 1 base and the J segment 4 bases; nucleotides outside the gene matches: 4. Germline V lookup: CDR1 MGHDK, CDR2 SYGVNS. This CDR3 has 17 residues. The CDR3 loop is CASSELGTGDGANVLTF. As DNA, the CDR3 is TGTGCCAGCAGTGAATTGGGGACAGGGGACGGGGCCAACGTCCTGACTTTC. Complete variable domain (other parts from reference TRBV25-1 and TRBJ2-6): EADIYQTPRYLVIGTGKKITLECSQTMGHDKMYWYQQDPGMELHLIHYSYGVNSTEKGDLSSESTVSRIRTEHFPLTLESARPSHTSQYLCASSELGTGDGANVLTFGAGSRLTVL.

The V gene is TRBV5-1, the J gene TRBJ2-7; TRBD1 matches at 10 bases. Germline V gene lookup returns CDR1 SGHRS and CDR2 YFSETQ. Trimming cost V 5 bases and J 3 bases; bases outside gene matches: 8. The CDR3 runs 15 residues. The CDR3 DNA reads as TGCGCCAGCAGAGAAGCCGGGACAGGGGTCTACGAGCAGTACTTC. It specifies CASREAGTGVYEQYF.

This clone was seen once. The CDR3 is CASSGTGGLYTEAFF. Here the CDR3 DNA reads TGTGCCAGCAGCGGGACAGGCGGTTTGTACACTGAAGCTTTCTTT. The chain is built from TRBV6-5 and TRBJ1-1; 8 nucleotides match TRBD1. Trimming cost V 6 bases and J 3 bases; bases outside gene matches: 9. The CDR3 consists of 15 residues. Germline CDR1 reads MNHEY; CDR2 reads SVGAGI.

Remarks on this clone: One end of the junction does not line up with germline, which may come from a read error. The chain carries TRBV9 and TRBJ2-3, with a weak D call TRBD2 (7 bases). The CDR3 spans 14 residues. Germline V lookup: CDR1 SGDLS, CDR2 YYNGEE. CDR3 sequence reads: CASNVGGGTDTQYF. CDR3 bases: TGTGCCAGCAACGTAGGGGGGGGTACAGATACGCAGTATTTT.

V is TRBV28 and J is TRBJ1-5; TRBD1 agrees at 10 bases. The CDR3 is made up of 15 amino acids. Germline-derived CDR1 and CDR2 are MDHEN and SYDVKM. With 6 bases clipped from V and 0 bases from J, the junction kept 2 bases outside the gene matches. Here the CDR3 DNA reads TGTGCCAGCAGAGGGACAGGGGCTAGCAATCAGCCCCAGCATTTT. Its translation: CASRGTGASNQPQHF.

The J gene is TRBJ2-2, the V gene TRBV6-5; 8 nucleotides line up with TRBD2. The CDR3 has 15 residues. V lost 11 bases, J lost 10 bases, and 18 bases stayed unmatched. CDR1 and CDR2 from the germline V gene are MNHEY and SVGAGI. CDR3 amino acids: CASLGTRGAGLELFF. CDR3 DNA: TGTGCCTCCCTTGGGACTAGGGGCGCGGGATTGGAGCTGTTTTTT.

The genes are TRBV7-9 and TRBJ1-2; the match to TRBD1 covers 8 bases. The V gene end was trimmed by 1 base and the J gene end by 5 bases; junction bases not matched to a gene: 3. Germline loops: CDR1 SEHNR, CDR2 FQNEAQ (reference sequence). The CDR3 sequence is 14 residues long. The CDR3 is CASSLGQGIYGYTF. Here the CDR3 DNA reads TGTGCCAGCAGCTTAGGACAGGGGATTTATGGCTACACCTTC.

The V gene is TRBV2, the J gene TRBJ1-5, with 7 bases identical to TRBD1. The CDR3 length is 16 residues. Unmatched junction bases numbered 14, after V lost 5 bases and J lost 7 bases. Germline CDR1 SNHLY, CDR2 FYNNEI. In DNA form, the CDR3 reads TGTGCCAGCAGTCAAGGGGGCTACGAGGGAGGGCAGCCCCAGCATTTT. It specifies CASSQGGYEGGQPQHF.

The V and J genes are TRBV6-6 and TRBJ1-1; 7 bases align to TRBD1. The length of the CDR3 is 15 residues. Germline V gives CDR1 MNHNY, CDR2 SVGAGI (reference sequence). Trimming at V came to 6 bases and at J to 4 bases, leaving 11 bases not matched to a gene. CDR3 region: CASRIQGTTGTEAFF. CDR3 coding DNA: TGTGCCAGCAGGATACAGGGGACGACGGGCACTGAAGCTTTCTTT.

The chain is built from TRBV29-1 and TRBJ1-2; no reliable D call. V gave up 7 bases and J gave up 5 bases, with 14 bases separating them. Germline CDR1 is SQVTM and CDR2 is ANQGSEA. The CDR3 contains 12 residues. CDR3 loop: CSGRLELYGYTF. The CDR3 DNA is TGCAGCGGACGGTTGGAGTTATATGGCTACACCTTC.

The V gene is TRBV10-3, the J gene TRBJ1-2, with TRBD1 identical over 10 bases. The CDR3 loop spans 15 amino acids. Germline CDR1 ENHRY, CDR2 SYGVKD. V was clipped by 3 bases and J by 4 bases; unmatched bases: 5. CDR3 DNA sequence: TGTGCCATCAGTGATCCGGGACAGGGGTTCTATGGCTACACCTTC. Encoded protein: CAISDPGQGFYGYTF.

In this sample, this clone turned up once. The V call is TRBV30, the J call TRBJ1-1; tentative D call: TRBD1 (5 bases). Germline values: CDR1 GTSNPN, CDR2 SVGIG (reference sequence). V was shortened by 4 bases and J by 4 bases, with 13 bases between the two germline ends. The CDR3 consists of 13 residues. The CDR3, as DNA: TGTGCCTGGACGGTTTCGGGGGGCACTGAAGCTTTCTTT. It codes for CAWTVSGGTEAFF.

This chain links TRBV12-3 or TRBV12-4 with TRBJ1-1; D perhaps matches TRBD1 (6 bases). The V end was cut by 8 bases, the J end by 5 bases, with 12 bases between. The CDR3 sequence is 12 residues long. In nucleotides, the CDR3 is TGTGCCAGCCTGACAGGCGGGACTGAAGCTTTCTTT. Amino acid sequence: CASLTGGTEAFF.

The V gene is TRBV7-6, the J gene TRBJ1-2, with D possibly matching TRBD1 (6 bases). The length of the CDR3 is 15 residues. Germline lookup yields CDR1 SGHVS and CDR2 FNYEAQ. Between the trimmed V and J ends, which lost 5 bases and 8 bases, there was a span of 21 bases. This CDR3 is CASSRLNRDIEGYTF. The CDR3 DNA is TGTGCCAGCAGCCGACTAAACCGGGACATTGAGGGCTACACCTTC.

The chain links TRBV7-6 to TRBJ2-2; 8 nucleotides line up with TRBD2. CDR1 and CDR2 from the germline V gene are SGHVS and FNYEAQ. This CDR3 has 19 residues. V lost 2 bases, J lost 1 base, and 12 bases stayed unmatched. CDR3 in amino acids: CASSLPPPGLAGNTGELFF. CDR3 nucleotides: TGTGCCAGCAGCTTACCACCACCGGGGCTAGCGGGGAACACCGGGGAGCTGTTTTTT.

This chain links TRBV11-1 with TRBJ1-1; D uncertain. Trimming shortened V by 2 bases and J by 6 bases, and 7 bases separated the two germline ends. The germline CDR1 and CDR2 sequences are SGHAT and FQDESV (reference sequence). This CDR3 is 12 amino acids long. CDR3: CASSLSNAEAFF. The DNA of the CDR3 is TGTGCCAGCAGCTTAAGCAATGCTGAAGCTTTCTTT. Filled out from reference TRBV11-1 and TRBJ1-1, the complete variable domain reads EAEVAQSPRYKITEKSQAVAFWCDPISGHATLYWYRQILGQGPELLVQFQDESVVDDSQLPKDRFSAERLKGVDSTLKIQPAELGDSAMYLCASSLSNAEAFFGQGTRLTVV.

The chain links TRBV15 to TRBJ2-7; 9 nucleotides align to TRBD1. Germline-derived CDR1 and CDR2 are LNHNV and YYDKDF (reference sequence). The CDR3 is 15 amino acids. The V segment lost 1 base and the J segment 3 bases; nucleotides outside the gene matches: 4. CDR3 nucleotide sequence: TGTGCCACCAGCAGAGTTAGGACAGGGGTCTACGAGCAGTACTTC. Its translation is CATSRVRTGVYEQYF.

The CDR3: CASSGQGEDTEAFF. The CDR3, as DNA: TGCGCCAGCAGTGGACAGGGCGAGGACACTGAAGCTTTCTTT. The chain employs TRBV10-1 and TRBJ1-1; 7 bases match TRBD1. The V gene's germline CDR1 is WNHNN and CDR2 SYGVQD (reference sequence). Losses at the gene ends were 4 bases for V and 3 bases for J; bases not matched to a gene: 5. The CDR3 contains 14 residues.

The CDR3 loop is CASSPFPAGGLYEQYF. Here the CDR3 DNA reads TGTGCCAGCAGTCCCTTCCCCGCGGGGGGGCTCTACGAGCAGTACTTC. The chain uses TRBV27 and TRBJ2-7; 9 bases fit TRBD2. CDR1 MNHEY and CDR2 SMNVEV come from the germline V gene (reference sequence). This CDR3 region has 16 residues. V was clipped by 5 bases and J by 3 bases; unmatched bases: 11.